This TCR beta chain was recorded in a study of radiation and T cells in renal cell carcinoma. Across the study: Nephrectomy followed 15 Gy stereotactic body radiation by 4 weeks.

The time point is: baseline pretreatment blood. Treatment of the sample: 15 Gy SBRT to primary tumor, nephrectomy 4 weeks later. Serial blood draws occurred at baseline and 2 and 4 weeks post-SBRT. Produced via immunoSEQ multiplex PCR; TCRdb's table is partial and in-frame only. The table shows 100,000 or so clones, with 75% to 90% occurring only once. Germline V lookup: CDR1 LNHDA, CDR2 SQIVND (reference sequence). Trimming removed 6 bases at V and 5 bases at J, with 23 bases between. The CDR3 runs 17 residues. The receptor comes from a man in his fifties with renal cell carcinoma. Sequencing was performed on blood, taken from a patient whose treatment included radiotherapy and nephrectomy. The chain is built from TRBV19 and TRBJ1-5; D may be TRBD1 (6 bases). The CDR3 DNA is TGTGCCAGTAGCGAGGACAGTTCGGCTTCCCTCTATCAGCCCCAGCATTTT. Translation gives CASSEDSSASLYQPQHF.